These 24 T cell receptor beta chains originate from one sample sequenced in a study of T cell repertoires in cytomegalovirus infection. TCRdb reprocessed the reads with MiXCR, giving one entry per CDR3 protein. The sample includes approximately 170,000 distinct CDR3 sequences, roughly 17% of them seen just once. Sequencing used CD8+ T cells from PBMCs. All receptors come from a human donor in good health (CMV status not recorded). Some clones in this sample may be carry-over from other donors' samples.

This sequence joins TRBV2 and TRBJ1-2, with D uncertain. Germline CDR1 reads SNHLY; CDR2 reads FYNNEI. The CDR3 spans 14 residues. Trimming stripped 1 base from V and 6 bases from J, with 12 bases between. CDR3 coding DNA: TGTGCCAGCAGTGAAGTGTGGGTTTCGAATGGCTACACCTTC. This encodes CASSEVWVSNGYTF.

The V and J genes are TRBV20-1 and TRBJ2-7; possible D gene TRBD1, 5 bases. The CDR3 contains 12 residues. Trimming removed 4 bases from V and 4 bases from J, with 11 bases in between. Germline V gives CDR1 DFQATT, CDR2 SNEGSKA (reference sequence). The CDR3 nucleotides are TGCAGTGCTATCAAGGGGTTATACGAGCAGTACTTC. It yields the protein CSAIKGLYEQYF.

The table lists this clonotype with a few counts. The genes are TRBV12-3 or TRBV12-4 and TRBJ1-1; 7 bases map to TRBD1. The CDR3 consists of 13 residues. With V trimmed by 2 bases and J by 5 bases, 2 bases remained unmatched. DNA of the CDR3: TGTGCCAGCAGTTTAACAGGGGTTACTGAAGCTTTCTTT. This translates into CASSLTGVTEAFF.

The CDR3 DNA follows: TGTGCCAGCAGTCATCAGCGTCCCATCCACGAGCAGTACTTC. Translated: CASSHQRPIHEQYF. This sequence joins TRBV6-2 or TRBV6-3 and TRBJ2-7; no reliable D call. Trimming cost V 5 bases and J 5 bases, with 16 bases left between them. Germline CDR1 MNHEY, CDR2 SVGEGT. CDR3 length equals 14 residues.

The genes are TRBV2 and TRBJ2-2; D unclear. V lost 1 base and J 6 bases, leaving 15 bases between the germline ends. In germline, CDR1 is SNHLY, CDR2 FYNNEI. CDR3 length: 16 residues. Written as DNA, the CDR3 is TGTGCCAGCAGTGAAGGGGATGGCCGCTACCCCGGGGAGCTGTTTTTT. Amino acids: CASSEGDGRYPGELFF.

This chain uses TRBV18 with TRBJ1-1; no firm D call. Germline V gene data show CDR1 as KGHSH and CDR2 as LQKENI. V was pared by 6 bases and J by 4 bases, with 12 bases between. The CDR3 runs 13 residues. CDR3 region: CASSRVWGTEAFF. The DNA of the CDR3 is TGTGCCAGCTCCCGAGTGTGGGGCACTGAAGCTTTCTTT.

V usage is TRBV20-1 and J usage is TRBJ1-2; D is ambiguous. The V end lost 3 bases, the J end lost 6 bases, and 20 bases lay between the germline ends. The germline V gene has CDR1 DFQATT and CDR2 SNEGSKA (reference sequence). The CDR3 runs to 15 residues. The CDR3 here is CSASPLRLGGNGYTF. The CDR3 DNA reads as TGCAGTGCTAGCCCCCTAAGACTGGGAGGAAATGGCTACACCTTC.

The V gene is TRBV10-2, the J gene TRBJ2-7, with D unresolved. CDR1 and CDR2 (germline): WSHSY, SAAADI. Trimming removed 2 bases from V and 5 bases from J, with 7 bases in between. The CDR3 runs 12 residues. CDR3 protein: CASSETSNEQYF. The CDR3 DNA reads as TGCGCCAGCAGTGAGACCTCAAACGAGCAGTACTTC.

The chain links TRBV2 to TRBJ2-4; TRBD2 matches at 8 bases. V was clipped by 8 bases and J by 2 bases; unmatched bases: 8. Germline CDR1 SNHLY, CDR2 FYNNEI. This CDR3 is 15 amino acids long. CDR3 residues: CASSWTGGSKNIQYF. The CDR3 DNA is TGTGCCAGCTCTTGGACGGGGGGGTCCAAAAACATTCAGTACTTC.

The chain joins TRBV12-3 or TRBV12-4 to TRBJ2-3; 9 bases are shared with TRBD2. The V gene end was trimmed by 4 bases and the J gene end by 4 bases; junction bases not matched to a gene: 3. The length of the CDR3 is 14 residues. The chain's CDR3 is CASSSAGGPDTQYF. As DNA, the CDR3 is TGTGCCAGCAGTTCTGCGGGGGGGCCAGATACGCAGTATTTT.

The chain carries TRBV20-1 and TRBJ2-1, with a possible D match to TRBD2 (6 bases). Germline lookup yields CDR1 DFQATT and CDR2 SNEGSKA (reference sequence). Trimming left V 7 bases short and J 0 bases short, with 22 bases between. The CDR3 has 17 amino acids. The CDR3, as DNA: TGCAGTGTTCAGACTAGTGGGAGTTTTTCCTCCTACAATGAGCAGTTCTTC. It encodes CSVQTSGSFSSYNEQFF.

V is TRBV6-1 and J is TRBJ1-2; D gene unclear. Trimming stripped 10 bases from V and 4 bases from J, with 16 bases between. Looked up from germline, CDR1 is MNHNS and CDR2 is SASEGT. The length of the CDR3 is 13 residues. CDR3 coding DNA: TGTGCCACCAAAAGCGGGGAGACCTATGGCTACACCTTC. This sequence encodes CATKSGETYGYTF.

This clonotype was detected only a few times. The rearrangement links TRBV6-5 to TRBJ2-3; D is possibly TRBD2 (6 bases). The CDR3 length is 16 residues. Germline V gives CDR1 MNHEY, CDR2 SVGAGI. Trimming shortened V by 7 bases and J by 3 bases, and 20 bases separated the two germline ends. The CDR3 loop reads CASTTGVRRETDTQYF. CDR3 coding DNA: TGTGCCAGCACGACGGGAGTAAGGAGGGAAACAGATACGCAGTATTTT.

The genes are TRBV6-2 or TRBV6-3 and TRBJ2-5; TRBD1 is a possible D gene (5 bases). CDR1 is MNHEY, CDR2 SVGEGT, per germline. This CDR3 has 15 amino acids. With 2 bases removed from V and 5 bases from J, the gap between germline ends came to 15 bases. The CDR3 here is CASSYPRQGLETQYF. As DNA, the CDR3 is TGTGCCAGCAGTTACCCTCGGCAGGGATTGGAGACCCAGTACTTC.

The rearrangement joins TRBV5-6 to TRBJ2-2; D is unclear. V was pared by 5 bases and J by 4 bases, with 6 bases between. This CDR3 has 12 residues. CDR1 is SGHDT, CDR2 YYEEEE, per germline. CDR3 sequence (DNA): TGTGCCAGCAGTTTTACCACCGGGGAGCTGTTTTTT. Its translation: CASSFTTGELFF.

The chain combines TRBV7-6 with TRBJ2-7; TRBD1 agrees at 7 bases. Germline V gene sequence: CDR1 SGHVS, CDR2 FNYEAQ. CDR3 length equals 14 residues. The J segment lost 3 bases and the V segment lost 5 bases, leaving 7 bases of the junction unmatched. CDR3: CASSTGTDHYEQYF. CDR3 bases: TGTGCCAGCAGCACCGGGACAGATCACTACGAGCAGTACTTC.

The CDR3 nucleotides read TGTGCCACCTCTTTGGGGACAGGGTATCTCGAGGACTATGGCTACACCTTC. It yields the protein CATSLGTGYLEDYGYTF. The chain carries TRBV7-2 and TRBJ1-2, with 9 bases matching TRBD1. CDR3 length: 17 residues. CDR1 is SGHTA and CDR2 is FQGNSA in the germline V gene. Trimming cost V 10 bases and J 3 bases; bases outside gene matches: 18.

V usage is TRBV12-3 or TRBV12-4 and J usage is TRBJ1-5; 7 bases agree with TRBD1. The V and J ends lost 7 bases and 4 bases, in that order; junction bases with no gene match: 7. The CDR3 is 14 residues long. CDR3 DNA: TGTGCCAGCATGGTGACAGGGAGAAATCAGCCCCAGCATTTT. Amino acids: CASMVTGRNQPQHF.

This clonotype was seen more than once but under ten times. V and J are TRBV10-1 and TRBJ1-6; D ambiguous. Per the germline V gene, CDR1 is WNHNN and CDR2 is SYGVQD (reference sequence). The CDR3 is 18 amino acids. Deletions cut 0 bases from V and 7 bases from J, with 19 bases between. The CDR3 DNA follows: TGCGCCAGCAGTGAGTCGAGAATGGGAGACGGCGGGAATTCACCCCTCCACTTT. Residues: CASSESRMGDGGNSPLHF.

CDR3 in DNA: TGTGCCAGTAGTATAGATCGGGCGGCGTTAGGCGCTGAAGCTTTCTTT. Encoded protein: CASSIDRAALGAEAFF. The chain couples TRBV19 to TRBJ1-1; D remains unclear. The germline CDR1 and CDR2 sequences are LNHDA and SQIVND (reference sequence). The CDR3 sequence is 16 residues long. V gave up 0 bases and J gave up 6 bases, with 17 bases separating them.

The chain combines TRBV10-3 with TRBJ1-2, with D possibly being TRBD1 (6 bases). Germline V gene sequence: CDR1 ENHRY, CDR2 SYGVKD. The CDR3 sequence is 15 residues long. The V gene lost 6 bases and the J gene lost 0 bases, with 14 bases spanning the gap. The CDR3 sequence is CAIRNGTHTNYGYTF. The CDR3 DNA reads as TGTGCCATCAGAAACGGGACACATACTAACTATGGCTACACCTTC.

The rearrangement links TRBV14 to TRBJ1-1; 7 positions agree with TRBD1. The CDR3 runs to 18 residues. The germline gives CDR1 SGHDN, CDR2 FVKESK. The J segment lost 0 bases and the V segment lost 10 bases, leaving 20 bases of the junction unmatched. The CDR3 region has the DNA TGTGCCATCCGGGAGGTACTTGCGGACAGGCCCTTGAACACTGAAGCTTTCTTT. It translates to CAIREVLADRPLNTEAFF.

In this sample, this clonotype turned up many times. The chain uses TRBV27 and TRBJ1-5, with TRBD1 matching 8 bases. Unmatched junction bases numbered 8, after V lost 0 bases and J lost 7 bases. The CDR3 is made up of 16 amino acids. Germline CDR1 reads MNHEY; CDR2 reads SMNVEV (reference sequence). In DNA form, the CDR3 reads TGTGCCAGCAGTTTATCCCCGACAGGGGCTCGGCAGCCCCAGCATTTT. Translation gives CASSLSPTGARQPQHF.

J is TRBJ2-7 and V is TRBV9, with a tentative D call TRBD2 (6 bases). The CDR3 runs to 14 residues. Germline V gene sequence: CDR1 SGDLS, CDR2 YYNGEE. The V end lost 3 bases, the J end lost 5 bases, and 15 bases lay between the germline ends. CDR3 sequence (DNA): TGTGCCAGCAGCGCGGGAGCGGTTAGCCACGAGCAGTACTTC. Its translation: CASSAGAVSHEQYF. Full variable domain (missing parts from reference TRBV9 and TRBJ2-7): DSGVTQTPKHLITATGQRVTLRCSPRSGDLSVYWYQQSLDQGLQFLIQYYNGEERAKGNILERFSAQQFPDLHSELNLSSLELGDSALYFCASSAGAVSHEQYFGPGTRLTVT.